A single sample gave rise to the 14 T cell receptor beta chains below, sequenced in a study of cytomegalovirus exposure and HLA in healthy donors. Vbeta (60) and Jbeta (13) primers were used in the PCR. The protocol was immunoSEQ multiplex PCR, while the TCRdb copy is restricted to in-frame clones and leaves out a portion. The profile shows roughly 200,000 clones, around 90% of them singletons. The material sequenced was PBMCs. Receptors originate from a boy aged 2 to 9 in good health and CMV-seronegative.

CDR3 DNA: TGTGCCAGCAGTTTGCCGACTAGCATAAACGAGCAGTACTTC. Translated: CASSLPTSINEQYF. The gene calls are TRBV28 and TRBJ2-7, with 7 bases matching TRBD2. This CDR3 has 14 residues. Germline V gene data show CDR1 as MDHEN and CDR2 as SYDVKM. V lost 3 bases and J lost 5; bases outside the gene matches: 7.

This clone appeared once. The CDR3 region is CASSVVGGDIQYF. The CDR3 DNA is TGTGCCAGCAGCGTAGTTGGAGGGGACATTCAGTACTTC. V usage is TRBV9 and J usage is TRBJ2-4, with D possibly matching TRBD2 (6 bases). This CDR3 region has 13 residues. Germline V lookup: CDR1 SGDLS, CDR2 YYNGEE. V gave up 0 bases and J gave up 8 bases, with 9 bases separating them.

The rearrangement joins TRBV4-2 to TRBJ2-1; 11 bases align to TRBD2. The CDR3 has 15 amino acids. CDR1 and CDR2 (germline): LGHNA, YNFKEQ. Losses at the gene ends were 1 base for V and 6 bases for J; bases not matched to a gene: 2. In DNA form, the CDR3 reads TGTGCCAGCAGCCAAGCCCTAGCGGGGGGCAATGAGCAGTTCTTC. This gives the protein CASSQALAGGNEQFF.

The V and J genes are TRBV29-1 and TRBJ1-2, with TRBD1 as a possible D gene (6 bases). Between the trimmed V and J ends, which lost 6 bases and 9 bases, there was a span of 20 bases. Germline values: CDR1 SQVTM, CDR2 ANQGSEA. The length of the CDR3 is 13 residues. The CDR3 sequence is CSVAPGHTDRYTF. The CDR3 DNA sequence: TGCAGCGTCGCGCCGGGACACACAGATCGCTACACCTTC. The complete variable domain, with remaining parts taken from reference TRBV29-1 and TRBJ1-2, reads SAVISQKPSRDICQRGTSLTIQCQVDSQVTMMFWYRQQPGQSLTLIATANQGSEATYESGFVIDKFPISRPNLTFSTLTVSNMSPEDSSIYLCSVAPGHTDRYTFGSGTRLTVV.

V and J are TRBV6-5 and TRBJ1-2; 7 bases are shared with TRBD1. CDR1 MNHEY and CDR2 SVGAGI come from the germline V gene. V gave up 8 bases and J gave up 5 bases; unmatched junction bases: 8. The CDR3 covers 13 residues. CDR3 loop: CASQGGRAYGYTF. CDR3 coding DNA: TGTGCCAGCCAGGGGGGCCGGGCATATGGCTACACCTTC.

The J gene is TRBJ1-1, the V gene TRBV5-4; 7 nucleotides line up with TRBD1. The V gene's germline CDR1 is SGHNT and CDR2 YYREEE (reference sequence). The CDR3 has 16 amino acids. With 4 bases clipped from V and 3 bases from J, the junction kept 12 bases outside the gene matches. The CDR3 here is CASSPRLTGLDTEAFF. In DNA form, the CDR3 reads TGTGCCAGCAGCCCGCGACTGACAGGGCTGGACACTGAAGCTTTCTTT.

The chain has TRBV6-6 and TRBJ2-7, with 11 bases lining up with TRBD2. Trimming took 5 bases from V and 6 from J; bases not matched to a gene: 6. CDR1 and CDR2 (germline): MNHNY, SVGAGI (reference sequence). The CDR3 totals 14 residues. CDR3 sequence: CASSLLAGVGEQYF. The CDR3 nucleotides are TGTGCCAGCAGTCTACTAGCGGGGGTAGGCGAGCAGTACTTC.

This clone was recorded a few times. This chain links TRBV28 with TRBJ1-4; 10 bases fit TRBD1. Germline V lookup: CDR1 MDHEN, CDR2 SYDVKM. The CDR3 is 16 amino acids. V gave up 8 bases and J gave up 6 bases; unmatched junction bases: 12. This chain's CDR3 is CASHRDRGLEDEKLFF. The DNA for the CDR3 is TGTGCCAGCCACCGGGACAGGGGATTGGAGGATGAAAAACTGTTTTTT.

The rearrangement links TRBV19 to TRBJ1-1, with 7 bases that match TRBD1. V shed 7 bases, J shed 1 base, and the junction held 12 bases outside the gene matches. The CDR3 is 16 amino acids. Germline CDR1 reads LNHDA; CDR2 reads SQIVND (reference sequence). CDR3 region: CASTDLRGAGNTEAFF. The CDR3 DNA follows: TGTGCCAGTACCGACCTCAGGGGGGCAGGGAACACTGAAGCTTTCTTT.

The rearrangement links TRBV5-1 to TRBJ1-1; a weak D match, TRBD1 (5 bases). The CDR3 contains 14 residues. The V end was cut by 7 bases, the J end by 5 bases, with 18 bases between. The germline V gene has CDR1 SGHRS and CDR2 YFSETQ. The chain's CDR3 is CASAAGGSGTEAFF. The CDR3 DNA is TGCGCCAGCGCAGCGGGGGGTAGTGGGACTGAAGCTTTCTTT.

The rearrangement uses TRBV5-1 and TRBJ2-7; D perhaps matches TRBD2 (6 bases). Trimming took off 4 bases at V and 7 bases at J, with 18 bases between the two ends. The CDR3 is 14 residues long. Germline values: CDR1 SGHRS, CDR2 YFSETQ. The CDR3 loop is CASSLSPGVLEQYF. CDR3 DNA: TGCGCCAGCAGCCTATCACCGGGGGTTCTGGAGCAGTACTTC.

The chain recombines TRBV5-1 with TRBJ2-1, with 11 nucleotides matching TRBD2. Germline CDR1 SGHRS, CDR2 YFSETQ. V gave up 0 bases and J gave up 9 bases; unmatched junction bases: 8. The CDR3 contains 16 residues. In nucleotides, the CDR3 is TGCGCCAGCAGCTTGGTGGGTAGCGGGAGGGCCGGTGAGCAGTTCTTC. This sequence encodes CASSLVGSGRAGEQFF.

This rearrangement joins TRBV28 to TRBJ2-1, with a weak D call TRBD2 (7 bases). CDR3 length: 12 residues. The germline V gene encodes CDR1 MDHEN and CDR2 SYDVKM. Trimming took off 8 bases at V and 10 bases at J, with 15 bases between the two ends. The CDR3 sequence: CASLGGGGEQFF. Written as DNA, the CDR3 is TGTGCCAGCCTAGGGGGGGGAGGAGAGCAGTTCTTC.

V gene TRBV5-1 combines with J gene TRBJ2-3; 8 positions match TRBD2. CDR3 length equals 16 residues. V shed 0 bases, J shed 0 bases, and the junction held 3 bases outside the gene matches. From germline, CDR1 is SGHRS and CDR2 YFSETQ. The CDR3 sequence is CASSLALAESTDTQYF. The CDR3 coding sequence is TGCGCCAGCAGCTTGGCACTAGCGGAGAGCACAGATACGCAGTATTTT. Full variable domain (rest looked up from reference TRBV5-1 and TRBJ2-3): KAGVTQTPRYLIKTRGQQVTLSCSPISGHRSVSWYQQTPGQGLQFLFEYFSETQRNKGNFPGRFSGRQFSNSRSEMNVSTLELGDSALYLCASSLALAESTDTQYFGPGTRLTVL.